This is a list of T cell receptor beta chains from one sample in a study of cytomegalovirus exposure and HLA in healthy donors. The repertoire was sequenced with immunoSEQ multiplex PCR; TCRdb's copy has only in-frame clones and lacks some. The sample yields about 120,000 clones, about 68% seen once. Specimen: PBMCs. Receptors originate from a middle-aged man in good health and CMV-seropositive. CDR3s include the opening cysteine and the closing phenylalanine or tryptophan. Each record gives: D gene, V gene, clone size, J gene, CDR3 DNA, CDR3 protein. The D gene is left open where the match is weak. A row's size may be missing; if present it is once, few, many or a size class.

D: NA
V: TRBV5-1
size: NA
J: TRBJ1-3
DNA: TGCGCCAGCAGCTTGGGGCGACGGAGCTCTGGAAACACCATATATTTT
CDR3: CASSLGRRSSGNTIYF

D: NA
V: TRBV7-2
size: NA
J: TRBJ1-5
DNA: TGTGCCAGCAGCTTAGCCAATCCAGGTTCCAATCAGCCCCAGCATTTT
CDR3: CASSLANPGSNQPQHF

D: TRBD1
V: TRBV6-6
size: NA
J: TRBJ1-6
DNA: TGTGCCAGCACCCGACAGGGTAGGAATTCACCCCTCCACTTT
CDR3: CASTRQGRNSPLHF

D: TRBD1
V: TRBV4-1
size: NA
J: TRBJ1-5
DNA: TGCGCCAGCAGTCTCACCGACAGGGGCAAGAGTCAGCCCCAGCATTTT
CDR3: CASSLTDRGKSQPQHF

D: NA
V: TRBV21-1
size: NA
J: TRBJ2-7
DNA: TGTGCCAGCAGCAAATGGAGGACAGGAAGCTCCTACGAGCAGTACTTC
CDR3: CASSKWRTGSSYEQYF

D: TRBD2
V: TRBV7-2
size: NA
J: TRBJ2-5
DNA: TGTGCCAGCAGCTACGGGGGGGGAGGGGAGACCCAGTACTTC
CDR3: CASSYGGGGETQYF

D: NA
V: TRBV5-4
size: NA
J: TRBJ1-1
DNA: TGTGCCAGCAGCTTGGGACCGAGGCAAACGGACACTGAAGCTTTCTTT
CDR3: CASSLGPRQTDTEAFF

D: NA
V: TRBV9
size: NA
J: TRBJ2-3
DNA: TGTGCCAGCAGCGTATCCTATCCGGGCGGGCCTGCTGGAGATACGCAGTATTTT
CDR3: CASSVSYPGGPAGDTQYF

D: NA
V: TRBV7-2
size: few
J: TRBJ1-1
DNA: TGTGCCAGCAGCTTAGCGCAGGGGAACACTGAAGCTTTCTTT
CDR3: CASSLAQGNTEAFF

D: TRBD1
V: TRBV29-1
size: NA
J: TRBJ1-1
DNA: TGCAGCGTTGGAGAGAGACAGGGTTTTAGTGAAGCTTTCTTT
CDR3: CSVGERQGFSEAFF

D: TRBD1
V: TRBV25-1
size: NA
J: TRBJ1-1
DNA: TGTGCCAGCAGTGAATTTGGACAGGGGGCGAACACTGAAGCTTTCTTT
CDR3: CASSEFGQGANTEAFF

D: TRBD1
V: TRBV19
size: NA
J: TRBJ1-5
DNA: TGTGCCAGCAGCGAAAGGGGGGGACAGGGTGGGAGCAATCAGCCCCAGCATTTT
CDR3: CASSERGGQGGSNQPQHF

D: TRBD1
V: TRBV5-5
size: NA
J: TRBJ1-5
DNA: TGTGCCAGCAGCTTGGAGGGGACAGGGGGCAACCAGTATTGGCCCCAGCATTTT
CDR3: CASSLEGTGGNQYWPQHF

D: NA
V: TRBV30
size: NA
J: TRBJ2-7
DNA: TGTGCCTGGAGTCGAGAGGGTCGGTACGAGCAGTACTTC
CDR3: CAWSREGRYEQYF

D: TRBD1
V: TRBV9
size: NA
J: TRBJ2-2
DNA: TGTGCCAGCAGCGCGGTCCGGGACAGGTACACCGGGGAGCTGTTTTTT
CDR3: CASSAVRDRYTGELFF

D: TRBD2
V: TRBV9
size: once
J: TRBJ2-1
DNA: TGTGCCAGCAGCGTGGGACTAGCGGGAGACAATGAGCAGTTCTTC
CDR3: CASSVGLAGDNEQFF

D: NA
V: TRBV27
size: NA
J: TRBJ1-2
DNA: TGTGCCAGCAGTGAACAGTCCGGCGGGAGGGGCTACACCTTC
CDR3: CASSEQSGGRGYTF

D: NA
V: TRBV5-4
size: NA
J: TRBJ2-3
DNA: TGTGCCAGCAGCTTAAAGGGGCGGACAGATACGCAGTATTTT
CDR3: CASSLKGRTDTQYF

D: TRBD1
V: TRBV5-4
size: few
J: TRBJ2-2
DNA: TGTGCCAGCAGCCCGTACGGGACAGTGAACACCGGGGAGCTGTTTTTT
CDR3: CASSPYGTVNTGELFF

D: TRBD1
V: TRBV7-2
size: NA
J: TRBJ1-3
DNA: TGTGCCAGCAGCTCATACCGACAGGGAAATGGAAACACCATATATTTT
CDR3: CASSSYRQGNGNTIYF

D: NA
V: TRBV30
size: NA
J: TRBJ1-2
DNA: TGTGCCTGGAGAAGACAGGATAACTATGGCTACACCTTC
CDR3: CAWRRQDNYGYTF

D: TRBD2
V: TRBV11-2
size: NA
J: TRBJ2-1
DNA: TGTGCCAGCAGCTTAGATGGTAGCGGGAGCACGGATGAGCAGTTCTTC
CDR3: CASSLDGSGSTDEQFF

D: TRBD2
V: TRBV2
size: NA
J: TRBJ2-7
DNA: TGTGCCAGCAGAGAGGGACTAGCGGGGACCTACGAGCAGTACTTC
CDR3: CASREGLAGTYEQYF

D: NA
V: TRBV5-6
size: NA
J: TRBJ1-4
DNA: TGTGCCAGCACCCGGTTGGGCCCAACTAATGAAAAACTGTTTTTT
CDR3: CASTRLGPTNEKLFF

D: NA
V: TRBV6-4
size: NA
J: TRBJ2-5
DNA: TGTGCCAGCAGTGCCCGGGGGGCAGAGACCCAGTACTTC
CDR3: CASSARGAETQYF

D: NA
V: TRBV7-2
size: NA
J: TRBJ2-7
DNA: TGTGCCAGCAGCTCGAAAGGGGCGGGAGAGCAGTACTTC
CDR3: CASSSKGAGEQYF

D: TRBD1
V: TRBV29-1
size: NA
J: TRBJ2-1
DNA: TGCAGCGTAGTGGGACAGGGGGCGTACAATGAGCAGTTCTTC
CDR3: CSVVGQGAYNEQFF

D: TRBD2
V: TRBV5-1
size: NA
J: TRBJ2-3
DNA: TGCGCCAGCAGCGTTGCCGGGACTAGCGGGAGGGCAGATACGCAGTATTTT
CDR3: CASSVAGTSGRADTQYF

D: NA
V: TRBV7-9
size: NA
J: TRBJ2-7
DNA: TGTGCCAGCAGCCCAACTGCCTACGAGCAGTACTTC
CDR3: CASSPTAYEQYF

D: NA
V: TRBV10-1
size: few
J: TRBJ2-5
DNA: TGCGCCAGCAGACTCACCTCCCCGGGGCAAGAGACCCAGTACTTC
CDR3: CASRLTSPGQETQYF

D: NA
V: TRBV7-8
size: NA
J: TRBJ1-3
DNA: TGTGCCAGCAGCTTAGATGGAGGGGCTGGAAACACCATATATTTT
CDR3: CASSLDGGAGNTIYF

D: NA
V: TRBV29-1
size: NA
J: TRBJ1-2
DNA: TGCAGCGGGACGGGGGGCTCGGGAATAGAGGGGGTACGGGGCTACACCTTC
CDR3: CSGTGGSGIEGVRGYTF

D: TRBD2
V: TRBV7-9
size: NA
J: TRBJ2-5
DNA: TGTGCCAGCAGCTCAGGGACTAGCGGGAAAGAGACCCAGTACTTC
CDR3: CASSSGTSGKETQYF

D: TRBD2
V: TRBV6-5
size: NA
J: TRBJ2-1
DNA: TGTGCCAGCAGTTACCTTAGCGGGGGCCAATACAATGAGCAGTTCTTC
CDR3: CASSYLSGGQYNEQFF

D: NA
V: TRBV15
size: NA
J: TRBJ1-3
DNA: TGTGCCACCAGCAGAGATGTCACATCTGGAAACACCATATATTTT
CDR3: CATSRDVTSGNTIYF

D: NA
V: TRBV19
size: NA
J: TRBJ1-2
DNA: TGTGCCAGCCAGATGGGGGCTGGGAGGGATGGCTACACCTTC
CDR3: CASQMGAGRDGYTF

D: NA
V: TRBV9
size: NA
J: TRBJ1-5
DNA: TGTGCCAGCAGCTTGGGACACAATCAGCCCCAGCATTTT
CDR3: CASSLGHNQPQHF

D: TRBD1
V: TRBV7-3
size: few
J: TRBJ2-2
DNA: TGTGCCAGCAGCTCTACAGGGGCCGGGGAGCTGTTTTTT
CDR3: CASSSTGAGELFF

D: NA
V: TRBV6-5
size: once
J: TRBJ1-1
DNA: TGTGCCAGCAGTTACGCGCGGCGGGGAACTGAAGCTTTCTTT
CDR3: CASSYARRGTEAFF

D: TRBD1
V: TRBV5-1
size: NA
J: TRBJ2-1
DNA: TGCGCCAGCAGCTTGGTGGGTCCCGGGACAGGGATCAATGAGCAGTTCTTC
CDR3: CASSLVGPGTGINEQFF

D: NA
V: TRBV7-9
size: NA
J: TRBJ2-7
DNA: TGTGCCAGCAGCCCACAGCCCTACGAGCAGTACTTC
CDR3: CASSPQPYEQYF

D: NA
V: TRBV7-3
size: NA
J: TRBJ1-2
DNA: TGTGCCAGCAGCTTAACGCCGGGCGCAGGAACAGCGGCGGGAGGCTACACCTTC
CDR3: CASSLTPGAGTAAGGYTF

D: TRBD1
V: TRBV5-1
size: NA
J: TRBJ2-3
DNA: TGCGCCAGCAGCTCACAGGGGGCCGGTCCAAAAGATACGCAGTATTTT
CDR3: CASSSQGAGPKDTQYF

D: NA
V: TRBV7-2
size: NA
J: TRBJ1-5
DNA: TGTGCCAGCAGCCCCGGGAGCGGGGAGACGACCCAGCATTTT
CDR3: CASSPGSGETTQHF

D: TRBD2
V: TRBV2
size: NA
J: TRBJ2-7
DNA: TGTGCCAGCAGTGAGGGACTAGCGGGTATCTACGAGCAGTACTTC
CDR3: CASSEGLAGIYEQYF

D: TRBD1
V: TRBV9
size: few
J: TRBJ1-4
DNA: TGTGCCAGCAGCCCCCAGGGGGCCTTAGAAAAACTGTTTTTT
CDR3: CASSPQGALEKLFF

D: NA
V: TRBV19
size: NA
J: TRBJ2-2
DNA: TGTGCCAGTAGCGCTCCAACAGGTGCGAACACCGGGGAGCTGTTTTTT
CDR3: CASSAPTGANTGELFF

D: TRBD1
V: TRBV7-9
size: NA
J: TRBJ2-1
DNA: TGTGCCAGCAGCCGACAGGGCGGGCAGTTCTTC
CDR3: CASSRQGGQFF

D: NA
V: TRBV30
size: NA
J: TRBJ2-3
DNA: TGTGCCTGGAGGCGGGGCGGCACAGATACGCAGTATTTT
CDR3: CAWRRGGTDTQYF

D: TRBD1
V: TRBV6-5
size: NA
J: TRBJ2-3
DNA: TGTGCCAGCAGTCTGACAGGGGAGATTACAGATACGCAGTATTTT
CDR3: CASSLTGEITDTQYF

D: TRBD1
V: TRBV2
size: NA
J: TRBJ1-3
DNA: TGTGCCACTGGACAGGGTGATAGAAACACCATATATTTT
CDR3: CATGQGDRNTIYF

D: NA
V: TRBV7-2
size: NA
J: TRBJ1-2
DNA: TGTGCCAGCAGCTTAGACAGGTTCGACTATGGCTACACCTTC
CDR3: CASSLDRFDYGYTF